These T cell receptor beta chains were read from a single sample in a study of T-cell memory formation after mild COVID-19. TCRdb ran MiXCR on the 5' RACE reads and lists one entry per CDR3 protein. Of over 500,000 distinct CDR3 sequences in the sample, 15% to 20% were seen once. The specimen was PBMCs or a T cell subset sorted from them (not recorded which). Receptors were obtained from an adult woman who had mild COVID-19 (a few samples of this study predate the infection). Cell type and time point are not known. Both conserved end residues are part of each CDR3. Fields, in order: CDR3 protein, V gene.

CDR3: CASSGGIADTQYF; V: TRBV5-1
CDR3: CASSLPDSGGRETQYF; V: TRBV7-3
CDR3: CASSPAGGDTQYF; V: TRBV7-9
CDR3: CATSRHTDEQFF; V: TRBV15
CDR3: CASSSQGIRGYQPQHF; V: TRBV5-5
CDR3: CASSLAEGWDEQFF; V: TRBV5-1
CDR3: CSARDRSGREYF; V: TRBV20-1
CDR3: CATSDLRTRGGDTGELFF; V: TRBV24-1
CDR3: CASSPGLAASSYEQYF; V: TRBV7-2
CDR3: CASSAGTGPYEQYF; V: TRBV5-1
CDR3: CASSVGTGTMNTEAFF; V: TRBV9
CDR3: CASSFFDSNQPQHF; V: TRBV12-3/TRBV12-4
CDR3: CASSQGLSSYNEQFF; V: TRBV14
CDR3: CASSAAGTSGQETQYF; V: TRBV9
CDR3: CASSLISPYEQYF; V: TRBV27
CDR3: CSVEDLGRDVYYYGYTF; V: TRBV29-1
CDR3: CASSLDAQGIRDEKLFF; V: TRBV7-9
CDR3: CASSRGQGARMDTEAFF; V: TRBV5-1
CDR3: CSATDRSDTQYF; V: TRBV20-1
CDR3: CSVYGALNTEAFF; V: TRBV20-1
CDR3: CSVGNWDTGELFF; V: TRBV29-1
CDR3: CAIKGTKQGSTDTQYF; V: TRBV10-3
CDR3: CASSNNRGRTEAFF; V: TRBV6-2/TRBV6-3
CDR3: CASSLGLRTDTQYF; V: TRBV7-3
CDR3: CASSPWEGRTDNEQFF; V: TRBV7-6
CDR3: CASSQDGLDTGELFF; V: TRBV4-3
CDR3: CASSPRLPLSTDTQYF; V: TRBV7-9
CDR3: CASSSRTSGVYEQYF; V: TRBV7-2
CDR3: CASSEMATGSLYNEQFF; V: TRBV6-1
CDR3: CASSANMRVGQETQYF; V: TRBV12-3/TRBV12-4
CDR3: CATSDLRERNQPQHF; V: TRBV24-1
CDR3: CASVVVGRGDDPQQFF; V: TRBV12-3/TRBV12-4
CDR3: CASSSRRDIQETQYF; V: TRBV7-6
CDR3: CASSSRSSFTGEQFF; V: TRBV7-6
CDR3: CGLAEEHTGELFF; V: TRBV2
CDR3: CATSDLGTASYNEQFF; V: TRBV24-1
CDR3: CASSPGTGDSYEQYF; V: TRBV4-3